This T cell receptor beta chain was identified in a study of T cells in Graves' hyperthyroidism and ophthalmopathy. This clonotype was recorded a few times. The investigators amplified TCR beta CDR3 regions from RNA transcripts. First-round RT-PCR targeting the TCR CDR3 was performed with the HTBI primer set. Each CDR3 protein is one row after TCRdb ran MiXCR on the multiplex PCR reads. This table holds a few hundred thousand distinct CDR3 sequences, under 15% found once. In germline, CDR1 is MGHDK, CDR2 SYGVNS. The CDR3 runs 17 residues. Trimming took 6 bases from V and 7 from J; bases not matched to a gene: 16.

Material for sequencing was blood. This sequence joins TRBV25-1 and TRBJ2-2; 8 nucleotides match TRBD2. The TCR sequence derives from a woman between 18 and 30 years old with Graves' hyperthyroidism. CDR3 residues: CASRGGRGGRAYGELFF. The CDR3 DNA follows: TGTGCCAGCAGGGGAGGACGCGGGGGGAGGGCGTACGGGGAGCTGTTTTTT.